Given below is one TCR beta chain in context. Its antigen is as yet unknown. The sample originates from a study of neoadjuvant anti-PD-1 for oral cavity cancer. Notes on the study in general: TCR analyses covered only a few patients per response group.

These newly diagnosed stage II-IVA oral cavity squamous cell carcinoma patients had no prior systemic or radiation treatment. Data came from immunoSEQ multiplex PCR; TCRdb stores just in-frame clones and leaves some out. The table shows 9,000 to 9,500 clones, with approximately 61% occurring only once. Germline CDR1 SNHLY, CDR2 FYNNEI. The V gene lost 5 bases and the J gene lost 4 bases, with 11 bases spanning the gap. The CDR3 totals 13 residues. Sequencing used tumor tissue, obtained before nivolumab (anti-PD-1) treatment. This chain links TRBV2 with TRBJ1-2; D gene ambiguous. This receptor was obtained from a person aged 35-79 years with oral cavity squamous cell carcinoma. Here the CDR3 DNA reads TGTGCCAGCAGTTCGGTCAGCCCCTATGGCTACACCTTC. Its translation: CASSSVSPYGYTF.